This T cell receptor beta chain was found in a study of cytomegalovirus exposure and HLA in healthy donors. Germline CDR1 and CDR2: LGHNA and YSLEER. This CDR3 spans 16 amino acids. V was clipped by 0 bases and J by 4 bases, with 15 bases between them. With 60 Vbeta and 13 Jbeta primers, the PCR was carried out. This table comes from immunoSEQ multiplex PCR, and its TCRdb copy is limited to in-frame clones, with some not included. The sample totals 150,000 to 200,000 clones. The rearrangement joins TRBV4-3 to TRBJ1-1; TRBD1 is a possible D gene (5 bases). Sample: PBMCs. This clonotype was obtained from a boy aged 5-17 years in good health and CMV-seronegative. The CDR3: CASSQDLTKGATEAFF. The DNA for the CDR3 is TGCGCCAGCAGCCAAGATCTGACGAAAGGGGCCACTGAAGCTTTCTTT.